The 27 T cell receptor beta chains in this list originate from one sample, sequenced in a study of T cell responses to AZD1222 COVID-19 vaccine. Using immunoSEQ multiplex PCR, the repertoire was profiled, and TCRdb retains in-frame clones only, with some absent. The table shows about 140,000 clones, with around 92% occurring only once. The specimen was peripheral blood, collected after recovery from COVID-19. All receptors come from an adult who had recovered from COVID-19.

This chain's CDR3 is CASSPGDPEAFF. Here the CDR3 DNA reads TGTGCCAGCTCACCTGGGGACCCTGAAGCTTTCTTT. The genes are TRBV18 and TRBJ1-1, with D tentatively TRBD1 (5 bases). The ends were cut back, 3 bases at V and 6 bases at J, with 8 bases in the middle. Per germline, CDR1 KGHSH and CDR2 LQKENI. This CDR3 is 12 amino acids long. Full variable domain (missing parts from reference TRBV18 and TRBJ1-1): NAGVMQNPRHLVRRRGQEARLRCSPMKGHSHVYWYRQLPEEGLKFMVYLQKENIIDESGMPKERFSAEFPKEGPSILRIQQVVRGDSAAYFCASSPGDPEAFFGQGTRLTVV.

The chain uses TRBV15 and TRBJ1-1, with a tentative D call TRBD1 (5 bases). V shed 3 bases and J shed 1 base, with 12 bases lying between them. CDR3 length equals 15 residues. In germline, CDR1 is LNHNV, CDR2 YYDKDF (reference sequence). In DNA, the CDR3 is TGTGCCACCAGCAGGGGACGGTTTCAGAACACTGAAGCTTTCTTT. This codes for CATSRGRFQNTEAFF. Drawing the rest from reference TRBV15 and TRBJ1-1, the complete variable domain is DAMVIQNPRYQVTQFGKPVTLSCSQTLNHNVMYWYQQKSSQAPKLLFHYYDKDFNNEADTPDNFQSRRPNTSFCFLDIRSPGLGDTAMYLCATSRGRFQNTEAFFGQGTRLTVV.

In DNA form, the CDR3 reads TGTGCCAGCAGCTTAGGAATGGGGGGGCTTGGCACAGATACGCAGTATTTT. Amino acids: CASSLGMGGLGTDTQYF. The chain is built from TRBV11-2 and TRBJ2-3, with a weak D call TRBD2 (7 bases). V lost 1 base to trimming and J lost 1 base, with 15 bases between them. The germline gives CDR1 SGHAT, CDR2 FQNNGV. This CDR3 has 17 residues. Combining the CDR3 with reference TRBV11-2 and TRBJ2-3 gives the whole variable domain EAGVAQSPRYKIIEKRQSVAFWCNPISGHATLYWYQQILGQGPKLLIQFQNNGVVDDSQLPKDRFSAERLKGVDSTLKIQPAKLEDSAVYLCASSLGMGGLGTDTQYFGPGTRLTVL.

This sequence joins TRBV5-1 and TRBJ2-5; possible D gene TRBD2, 6 bases. From germline, CDR1 is SGHRS and CDR2 YFSETQ. The CDR3 is made up of 15 amino acids. Trimming pared 0 bases from V and 5 bases from J, leaving 14 bases between. The CDR3: CASSLDRRDGETQYF. CDR3 bases: TGCGCCAGCAGCTTGGATCGGCGGGATGGGGAGACCCAGTACTTC. The full variable domain, with the rest looked up from reference TRBV5-1 and TRBJ2-5, is KAGVTQTPRYLIKTRGQQVTLSCSPISGHRSVSWYQQTPGQGLQFLFEYFSETQRNKGNFPGRFSGRQFSNSRSEMNVSTLELGDSALYLCASSLDRRDGETQYFGPGTRLLVL.

In this sample, this clone turned up a few times. The CDR3 DNA follows: TGTGCCTTGGGACAGGGAAGTGATCAGCCCCAGCATTTT. This encodes CALGQGSDQPQHF. The chain couples TRBV30 to TRBJ1-5, with 9 bases lining up with TRBD1. The CDR3 covers 13 residues. V lost 7 bases and J lost 5; bases outside the gene matches: 6. The germline V gene encodes CDR1 GTSNPN and CDR2 SVGIG (reference sequence).

The chain joins TRBV5-1 to TRBJ2-3; D call uncertain. Trimming pared 0 bases from V and 2 bases from J, leaving 10 bases between. Germline CDR1 is SGHRS and CDR2 is YFSETQ. The CDR3 spans 15 residues. The CDR3 loop is CASSLEPELTDTQYF. The CDR3, as DNA: TGCGCCAGCAGCTTGGAGCCGGAGCTCACAGATACGCAGTATTTT.

The V and J genes are TRBV6-1 and TRBJ1-5; maybe TRBD1 (6 bases). Trimming pared 2 bases from V and 2 bases from J, leaving 13 bases between. The CDR3 covers 16 residues. Germline loops: CDR1 MNHNS, CDR2 SASEGT. The CDR3 DNA reads TGTGCCAGCAGTGAATGGGGGGGGCAGGGCAATCAGCCCCAGCATTTT. It translates to CASSEWGGQGNQPQHF.

CDR3 bases: TGCGCCAGCAGCCAAGGTGGACTGGTCACTGAAGCTTTCTTT. As protein: CASSQGGLVTEAFF. This sequence joins TRBV4-1 and TRBJ1-1; D is uncertain. The length of the CDR3 is 14 residues. Looked up from germline, CDR1 is MGHRA and CDR2 is YSYEKL. Between the trimmed V and J ends, which lost 1 base and 4 bases, there was a span of 10 bases.

J is TRBJ2-7 and V is TRBV11-1; the D gene is possibly TRBD1 (6 bases). Looked up from germline, CDR1 is SGHAT and CDR2 is FQDESV (reference sequence). V gave up 4 bases and J gave up 3 bases, with 10 bases separating them. The CDR3 runs to 13 residues. CDR3 bases: TGTGCCAGCAGCTCCGCGACAGGCTACGAGCAGTACTTC. Residues: CASSSATGYEQYF.

This chain links TRBV3-1 (or the pseudogene TRBV3-2) with TRBJ2-7; 9 bases are shared with TRBD1. Looked up from germline, CDR1 is LGHDT and CDR2 is YNNKEL (reference sequence). The length of the CDR3 is 13 residues. Losses at the gene ends were 4 bases for V and 4 bases for J; bases not matched to a gene: 2. The CDR3 region is CASSPGQGYEQYF. The CDR3 region has the DNA TGTGCCAGCAGCCCGGGACAGGGATACGAGCAGTACTTC.

This clone was observed a single time. The chain couples TRBV28 to TRBJ2-7, with a possible D match to TRBD1 (6 bases). CDR1 and CDR2 (germline): MDHEN, SYDVKM. Between the trimmed V and J ends, which lost 4 bases and 0 bases, there was a span of 19 bases. This CDR3 contains 17 residues. The DNA of the CDR3 is TGTGCCAGCAGTTCCCCTACTTCAGGGGATAGCTCCTACGAGCAGTACTTC. Residues: CASSSPTSGDSSYEQYF.

CDR3 sequence (DNA): TGTGCCAGCAGTGAACGCAGATCTGGAAACACCATATATTTT. Its translation: CASSERRSGNTIYF. The chain carries TRBV6-1 and TRBJ1-3; D gene ambiguous. The germline CDR1 and CDR2 sequences are MNHNS and SASEGT. With 2 bases removed from V and 1 base from J, the gap between germline ends came to 6 bases. This CDR3 contains 14 residues.

This clone was observed once. The genes are TRBV5-1 and TRBJ2-1, with 11 bases matching TRBD2. The germline CDR1 and CDR2 sequences are SGHRS and YFSETQ. The V segment lost 0 bases and the J segment 0 bases; nucleotides outside the gene matches: 11. CDR3 length: 20 residues. CDR3 region: CASSLVGLAGGGGSYNEQFF. For the CDR3, the DNA is TGCGCCAGCAGCTTGGTGGGTCTAGCGGGAGGTGGTGGCTCCTACAATGAGCAGTTCTTC.

This clone was seen only once. CDR3 nucleotide sequence: TGTGCCAGCAGCTTAATGGAGAACACTGAAGCTTTCTTT. Its protein is CASSLMENTEAFF. The chain links TRBV7-3 to TRBJ1-1; D not certain. Germline loops: CDR1 SGHTA, CDR2 FQGTGA. This CDR3 spans 13 amino acids. Trimming took off 1 base at V and 1 base at J, with 4 bases between the two ends. The complete variable domain, with remaining parts taken from reference TRBV7-3 and TRBJ1-1, reads GAGVSQTPSNKVTEKGKYVELRCDPISGHTALYWYRQSLGQGPEFLIYFQGTGAADDSGLPNDRFFAVRPEGSVSTLKIQRTERGDSAVYLCASSLMENTEAFFGQGTRLTVV.

V is TRBV6-2 or TRBV6-3 and J is TRBJ1-5; the match to TRBD1 covers 9 bases. CDR1 MNHEY and CDR2 SVGEGT come from the germline V gene. There are 19 residues in the CDR3. The junction had 11 bases not matched to a gene; V was cut back by 2 bases and J by 0 bases. The CDR3 protein is CASSYAIGQGHYSNQPQHF. The DNA of the CDR3 is TGTGCCAGCAGTTACGCCATCGGACAGGGGCACTATAGCAATCAGCCCCAGCATTTT.

The chain has TRBV2 and TRBJ2-7; 9 bases fit TRBD1. J lost 3 bases, V lost 3 bases, and 3 bases had no gene match. The CDR3 runs 14 residues. CDR1 is SNHLY and CDR2 is FYNNEI in the germline V gene. The CDR3 bases are TGTGCCAGCAGTGACGGGGACAGGGTCTACGAGCAGTACTTC. This gives the protein CASSDGDRVYEQYF.

This clone came up once. The chain carries TRBV5-1 and TRBJ2-3, with TRBD2 identical over 12 bases. Looked up from germline, CDR1 is SGHRS and CDR2 is YFSETQ. The CDR3 spans 15 residues. V lost 0 bases, J lost 5 bases, and 1 base stayed unmatched. The CDR3 region is CASSLVLAGGDTQYF. As DNA, the CDR3 is TGCGCCAGCAGCTTGGTACTAGCGGGAGGAGATACGCAGTATTTT.

The rearrangement joins TRBV5-5 to TRBJ1-5, with 9 bases lining up with TRBD1. This CDR3 contains 15 residues. The germline CDR1 and CDR2 sequences are SGHKS and YYEKEE (reference sequence). V was pared by 2 bases and J by 2 bases, with 2 bases of the junction left unmatched. Written as DNA, the CDR3 is TGTGCCAGCAGCTTCCGGACAGGGGGCAATCAGCCCCAGCATTTT. It codes for CASSFRTGGNQPQHF.

The chain is built from TRBV9 and TRBJ2-6; possible D gene TRBD1, 5 bases. Trimming cost V 3 bases and J 4 bases, with 8 bases left between them. In germline, CDR1 is SGDLS, CDR2 YYNGEE. There are 14 residues in the CDR3. The CDR3 DNA reads TGTGCCAGCAGCGCTCGACAGGGGGCCAACGTCCTGACTTTC. This translates into CASSARQGANVLTF.

The chain uses TRBV2 and TRBJ2-7, with D possibly TRBD1 on 5 matching bases. Germline V gene sequence: CDR1 SNHLY, CDR2 FYNNEI. V was cut by 8 bases and J by 2 bases, with 10 bases left in between. The CDR3 extends over 12 amino acids. CDR3 bases: TGTGCCAGCGGGAAGACAGCCTACGAGCAGTACTTC. Its translation is CASGKTAYEQYF.

The V gene is TRBV28, the J gene TRBJ2-7; D may be TRBD1 (5 bases). This CDR3 is built from 16 residues. V dropped 8 bases and J dropped 3 bases, with 23 bases sitting between them. The germline CDR1 and CDR2 sequences are MDHEN and SYDVKM. DNA of the CDR3: TGTGCCAGCTCTCACCCCGTCGGACAAACACGCTACGAGCAGTACTTC. This translates into CASSHPVGQTRYEQYF.

The gene calls are TRBV28 and TRBJ1-2; 8 bases map to TRBD1. The CDR3 sequence is 15 residues long. CDR1 MDHEN and CDR2 SYDVKM come from the germline V gene. Germline trimming cut 5 bases from V and 7 bases from J; bases unmatched to any gene: 12. In DNA, the CDR3 is TGTGCCAGCAGTGGCCGGGACAGGTTATCGGGTGGCTACACCTTC. This codes for CASSGRDRLSGGYTF.

The CDR3 loop reads CASSHAGPTYEQYF. The CDR3 DNA follows: TGTGCCAGCAGCCACGCGGGACCGACCTACGAGCAGTACTTC. The chain joins TRBV3-1 (or the pseudogene TRBV3-2) to TRBJ2-7; perhaps TRBD2 as D (6 bases). Germline V gives CDR1 LGHDT, CDR2 YNNKEL (reference sequence). V shed 3 bases and J shed 2 bases, with 11 bases lying between them. The CDR3 is made up of 14 amino acids.

V usage is TRBV6-1 and J usage is TRBJ1-2; no clear D gene. The CDR3 is 13 amino acids. Germline values: CDR1 MNHNS, CDR2 SASEGT. Trimming shortened V by 2 bases and J by 4 bases, and 8 bases separated the two germline ends. This chain's CDR3 is CASSEKRFYGYTF. The CDR3 bases are TGTGCCAGCAGTGAAAAACGGTTCTATGGCTACACCTTC.

The chain uses TRBV7-9 and TRBJ1-2, with D uncertain. The CDR3 consists of 15 residues. V was clipped by 4 bases and J by 4 bases, with 16 bases between them. Germline V gene sequence: CDR1 SEHNR, CDR2 FQNEAQ (reference sequence). CDR3 amino acids: CASSSTPPTAYGYTF. CDR3 in DNA: TGTGCCAGCAGCTCCACCCCCCCCACTGCCTATGGCTACACCTTC.

The chain is built from TRBV4-1 and TRBJ2-7; D is perhaps TRBD1 (6 bases). Between the trimmed V and J ends, which lost 0 bases and 2 bases, there was a span of 17 bases. CDR3 size: 17 residues. Germline V gene sequence: CDR1 MGHRA, CDR2 YSYEKL. CDR3 sequence reads: CASSQERWQGSTYEQYF. CDR3 nucleotides: TGCGCCAGCAGCCAAGAGAGGTGGCAGGGGAGCACCTACGAGCAGTACTTC.

This clone turned up a few times. CDR3 region: CATSDTSTDTQYF. CDR3 DNA sequence: TGTGCCACCAGTGATACTAGCACAGATACGCAGTATTTT. The chain employs TRBV24-1 and TRBJ2-3, with D unresolved. The germline V gene has CDR1 KGHDR and CDR2 SFDVKD. Between the trimmed V and J ends, which lost 3 bases and 0 bases, there was a span of 3 bases. The length of the CDR3 is 13 residues.